A single sample gave rise to the 12 T cell receptor beta chains below, sequenced in a study of regulatory T cells in long-lasting Graves disease. Time point of the sample: persistent/refractory GD, antithyroid drugs over 5 years with positive TRAb. The TCR library used RNA extracted from PBMCs. The TCR beta library used iRepertoire HTBI primers with Arm-PCR amplification of CDR3. From the multiplex PCR reads, TCRdb called clonotypes with MiXCR, one entry per CDR3 protein. The sample yields under 450,000 distinct CDR3 sequences, approximately 25% seen once. The sample was peripheral blood mononuclear cells (PBMCs), taken when the disease was refractory, from a patient treated with antithyroid drugs. The receptors derive from a woman aged 35 to 49 with Graves disease.

This clonotype showed up just a few times. The V call is TRBV2, the J call TRBJ2-1; D unclear. The CDR3 is made up of 13 amino acids. Trimming took 5 bases from V and 8 from J, leaving 13 bases between them. The germline CDR1 and CDR2 sequences are SNHLY and FYNNEI. CDR3 in amino acids: CASSLLHGDEQFF. Written as DNA, the CDR3 is TGTGCCAGCAGTCTCCTCCATGGGGATGAGCAGTTCTTC.

This clonotype was seen at least ten times. The chain combines TRBV28 with TRBJ1-1; D is uncertain. CDR3 length: 12 residues. Trimming left V 6 bases short and J 12 bases short, with 17 bases between. Germline CDR1 and CDR2: MDHEN and SYDVKM. CDR3 in DNA: TGTGCCAGCAGCCAGGACTTCGAAAGGCCTTTCTTT. Protein sequence: CASSQDFERPFF.

This clonotype was recorded a few times. The rearrangement uses TRBV20-1 and TRBJ1-5; D call uncertain. CDR1 is DFQATT, CDR2 SNEGSKA, per germline (reference sequence). V was trimmed by 3 bases and J by 7 bases, leaving 10 bases between them. The CDR3 contains 12 residues. The CDR3 coding sequence is TGCAGTGCTAGTTCCAGTTACCAGCCCCAGCATTTT. Translating gives CSASSSYQPQHF.

The rearrangement joins TRBV4-1 to TRBJ2-2; D is uncertain. The germline V gene encodes CDR1 MGHRA and CDR2 YSYEKL. The V gene lost 3 bases and the J gene lost 1 base, with 18 bases spanning the gap. The CDR3 sequence is 18 residues long. The CDR3 DNA sequence: TGCGCCAGCAGCCATAATCCCGAAAATCGTCTGAACACCGGGGAGCTGTTTTTT. This encodes CASSHNPENRLNTGELFF.

There are a few counts of this clonotype. This rearrangement joins TRBV9 to TRBJ1-2; TRBD1 is a possible D gene (6 bases). The CDR3 has 13 amino acids. V shed 1 base and J shed 8 bases, with 12 bases lying between them. The V gene's germline CDR1 is SGDLS and CDR2 YYNGEE. CDR3 in DNA: TGTGCCAGCAGCGTAAACAGGGAAGGGGGCTACACCTTC. Protein product: CASSVNREGGYTF.

The rearrangement uses TRBV6-2 or TRBV6-3 and TRBJ1-4, with D possibly being TRBD1 (5 bases). The germline CDR1 and CDR2 sequences are MNHEY and SVGEGT. V shed 5 bases and J shed 7 bases, with 14 bases lying between them. The CDR3 extends over 14 amino acids. The CDR3 DNA sequence: TGTGCCAGCAGTCGGACACCCGGGGGTGAAAAACTGTTTTTT. This codes for CASSRTPGGEKLFF.

Only a few counts were recorded for this clonotype. This chain links TRBV12-3 or TRBV12-4 with TRBJ2-1; D unresolved. V was cut by 4 bases and J by 0 bases, with 4 bases left in between. The CDR3 contains 13 residues. The CDR3: CASSSSSYNEQFF. In nucleotides, the CDR3 is TGTGCCAGCAGTTCGAGCTCCTACAATGAGCAGTTCTTC.

This clonotype came up many times. The chain uses TRBV28 and TRBJ2-7, with 8 bases fitting TRBD1. The V gene's germline CDR1 is MDHEN and CDR2 SYDVKM. Trimming removed 1 base from V and 7 bases from J; junction bases left unmatched: 9. CDR3 length: 15 amino acids. CDR3 sequence: CASSLSGQGANEQYF. The CDR3, as DNA: TGTGCCAGCAGTTTATCTGGCCAGGGGGCGAATGAGCAGTACTTC.

This clonotype was found many times. The V gene is TRBV11-2, the J gene TRBJ1-5, with 7 bases that match TRBD1. With V trimmed by 3 bases and J by 4 bases, 3 bases remained unmatched. This CDR3 has 14 residues. Germline V gene sequence: CDR1 SGHAT, CDR2 FQNNGV. DNA for the CDR3: TGTGCCAGCAGCTTTAGACAGGGAAATCAGCCCCAGCATTTT. It is translated as CASSFRQGNQPQHF.

For the CDR3, the DNA is TGTGCCAGCAGAAGAAAGGGACTAGCGGGAGACGGGCCCGAGCAGTACTTC. This encodes CASRRKGLAGDGPEQYF. The chain couples TRBV6-2 or TRBV6-3 to TRBJ2-7; 14 positions match TRBD2. The CDR3 consists of 17 residues. Unmatched junction bases numbered 13, after V lost 6 bases and J lost 6 bases. The V gene's germline CDR1 is MNHEY and CDR2 SVGEGT.

This clonotype was picked up many times. The chain combines TRBV20-1 with TRBJ2-5; 8 bases agree with TRBD1. The V and J ends lost 2 bases and 7 bases, in that order; junction bases with no gene match: 6. The germline CDR1 and CDR2 sequences are DFQATT and SNEGSKA (reference sequence). CDR3 length equals 13 residues. CDR3 nucleotides: TGCAGTGCTAGAATGGACAGGGAAGGGACCCAGTACTTC. As protein: CSARMDREGTQYF.

This clonotype was observed a handful of times. The chain carries TRBV29-1 and TRBJ1-1; 11 nucleotides align to TRBD1. J lost 11 bases, V lost 3 bases, and 17 bases had no gene match. CDR1 is SQVTM and CDR2 is ANQGSEA in the germline V gene. The CDR3 is made up of 16 amino acids. The CDR3, as DNA: TGCAGCGTTGAGAGTCCCCGGACAGGGGGCTTGCGGGACGCTTTCTTT. It yields the protein CSVESPRTGGLRDAFF.